A single sample is the source of the 9 T cell receptor beta chains below, sequenced in a study of CD8 T cells in ankylosing spondylitis. TCRdb re-derived calls from the 5' RACE reads in MiXCR, one entry per CDR3 protein. This repertoire shows about 39,000 distinct CDR3 sequences, 10% to 13% found once; its top ten account for about a sixth. Sequenced input: blood, either unsorted or a sorted T cell fraction (not recorded which). Receptor source: a male donor with ankylosing spondylitis or in good health (not recorded which).

The genes are TRBV28 and TRBJ2-2, with D uncertain. This CDR3 has 13 amino acids. CDR1 and CDR2 from the germline V gene are MDHEN and SYDVKM. The ends were cut back, 5 bases at V and 5 bases at J, with 9 bases in the middle. CDR3 protein: CASSPTVTGELFF. The CDR3 DNA sequence: TGTGCCAGCAGTCCAACAGTTACCGGGGAGCTGTTTTTT.

This clonotype was counted between two and nine times. A read error may explain this, as a much larger clone is one base away. The V and J genes are TRBV7-9 and TRBJ2-2; D not certain. V was shortened by 11 bases and J by 0 bases, with 10 bases between the two germline ends. The germline V gene encodes CDR1 SEHNR and CDR2 FQNEAQ (reference sequence). The CDR3 totals 13 residues. CDR3 nucleotide sequence: TGTGCCCCCTTGACTCCGAACACCGGGGAGCTGTTTTTT. It specifies CAPLTPNTGELFF.

This clonotype was detected many times. The rearrangement uses TRBV28 and TRBJ2-1; possibly TRBD2 for D (6 bases). Germline loops: CDR1 MDHEN, CDR2 SYDVKM. The CDR3 contains 16 residues. V dropped 5 bases and J dropped 7 bases, with 21 bases sitting between them. For the CDR3, the DNA is TGTGCCAGCAGTCGTATTAGCGGTCGAACACGGAATGAGCAGTTCTTC. It is translated as CASSRISGRTRNEQFF.

The chain combines TRBV28 with TRBJ2-3; TRBD1 agrees at 8 bases. The J segment lost 5 bases and the V segment lost 7 bases, leaving 5 bases of the junction unmatched. This CDR3 is 13 amino acids long. Germline V gives CDR1 MDHEN, CDR2 SYDVKM. Here the CDR3 reads CASNRGTLDTQYF. The CDR3 DNA follows: TGTGCCAGCAACAGGGGGACACTAGATACGCAGTATTTT.

This clonotype was seen at least ten times. The chain has TRBV5-1 and TRBJ2-7; D not resolved. Germline-derived CDR1 and CDR2 are SGHRS and YFSETQ. The CDR3 loop spans 12 amino acids. The V end was cut by 0 bases, the J end by 3 bases, with 4 bases between. CDR3 DNA sequence: TGCGCCAGCAGCTTGGGAAACTACGAGCAGTACTTC. This codes for CASSLGNYEQYF.

This clonotype occurred many times. The chain recombines TRBV9 with TRBJ2-5; tentative D call: TRBD2 (5 bases). Germline V gene lookup returns CDR1 SGDLS and CDR2 YYNGEE. This CDR3 is 15 amino acids long. With 0 bases removed from V and 5 bases from J, the gap between germline ends came to 14 bases. CDR3 nucleotide sequence: TGTGCCAGCAGCGTAGCTAGAGGGTTTGTTGAGACCCAGTACTTC. Translation: CASSVARGFVETQYF.

This chain links TRBV9 with TRBJ1-5; D not certain. This CDR3 is 13 amino acids long. Germline lookup yields CDR1 SGDLS and CDR2 YYNGEE. The V gene lost 4 bases and the J gene lost 9 bases, with 14 bases spanning the gap. This chain's CDR3 is CASSLANQAPQHF. CDR3 bases: TGTGCCAGCAGCTTAGCCAATCAAGCGCCCCAGCATTTT.

This clonotype came up many times. The chain is built from TRBV20-1 and TRBJ1-4; D call uncertain. CDR3 length: 15 residues. Trimming stripped 3 bases from V and 1 base from J, with 12 bases between. Germline CDR1 DFQATT, CDR2 SNEGSKA (reference sequence). CDR3 sequence (DNA): TGCAGTGCTAGGGCGGCCGGGGAAACTAATGAAAAACTGTTTTTT. It yields the protein CSARAAGETNEKLFF.

Many counts were recorded for this clonotype. The genes are TRBV18 and TRBJ2-5; D is uncertain. CDR1 and CDR2 from the germline V gene are KGHSH and LQKENI. Trimming stripped 0 bases from V and 5 bases from J, with 16 bases between. The CDR3 is 16 residues long. The CDR3 sequence: CASSPPGKARMETQYF. The CDR3 DNA sequence: TGTGCCAGCTCACCACCGGGGAAAGCCCGGATGGAGACCCAGTACTTC.